Listed below are T cell receptor beta chains from one sample, sequenced in a study of OX40 agonist ivuxolimab in advanced cancers. Assay used: immunoSEQ multiplex PCR; TCRdb lists only in-frame clones, some missing. The sample carries 45,000 to 60,000 clones, approximately 92% recorded once. This sample comprised CD4+ or CD8+ T cells sorted from blood, obtained in a trial of the OX40 agonist ivuxolimab. Every receptor here comes from an adult with an advanced solid tumor such as melanoma, head and neck, liver or kidney cancer. Each CDR3 is given with its conserved first and last residue. The order of the fields is CDR3 length, V gene, D gene, clone size, J gene, CDR3 protein, CDR3 DNA. The D gene is left open where the match is weak. Not all rows give a size; the values are once, few, many and, for expanded clones, a class.

15	TRBV6-6	TRBD1	-	TRBJ2-2	CASSSPTGYTGELFF	TGTGCCAGCAGTTCCCCGACAGGGTACACCGGGGAGCTGTTTTTT
19	TRBV27	TRBD1	once	TRBJ1-5	CASSLRIPQTGVSNQPQHF	TGTGCCAGCAGTTTACGAATCCCCCAGACAGGGGTCAGCAATCAGCCCCAGCATTTT
14	TRBV27	TRBD1	once	TRBJ2-7	CASSLLGTVYEQYF	TGTGCCAGCAGTCTCTTAGGGACAGTCTACGAGCAGTACTTC
15	TRBV19	TRBD2	-	TRBJ2-1	CASSISASGGDEQFF	TGTGCCAGTAGTATAAGCGCTAGCGGAGGGGATGAGCAGTTCTTC
14	TRBV9	-	-	TRBJ1-1	CASSSQGVGTEAFF	TGTGCCAGCAGCTCACAAGGGGTCGGCACTGAAGCTTTCTTT
19	TRBV27	TRBD2	-	TRBJ2-1	CASSLGLPGLAGVDNEQFF	TGTGCCAGCAGTTTAGGCCTGCCGGGACTAGCGGGAGTGGACAATGAGCAGTTCTTC
14	TRBV13	-	-	TRBJ1-1	CASSLKGVNTEAFF	TGTGCCAGCAGCTTAAAGGGGGTGAACACTGAAGCTTTCTTT
11	TRBV30	-	-	TRBJ2-3	CAWSVGSTQYF	TGTGCCTGGAGTGTGGGGAGTACGCAGTATTTT
17	TRBV7-9	TRBD1	-	TRBJ2-7	CASSYPSRDRGTYEQYF	TGTGCCAGCAGCTATCCATCCCGGGACAGGGGGACCTACGAGCAGTACTTC
20	TRBV12-5	TRBD2	-	TRBJ2-3	CASGLVALEAGGSGGATQYF	TGTGCTAGTGGTTTAGTAGCACTTGAAGCGGGAGGTTCCGGAGGGGCTACGCAGTATTTT
15	TRBV6-6	TRBD1	-	TRBJ2-2	CASSPGTGATGELFF	TGTGCCAGCAGCCCCGGGACAGGGGCAACCGGGGAGCTGTTTTTT
14	TRBV27	-	-	TRBJ2-7	CASSPHGPSYEQYF	TGTGCCAGCAGTCCGCACGGACCTTCCTACGAGCAGTACTTC
13	TRBV7-9	TRBD1	-	TRBJ2-7	CASSPTGGYEQYF	TGTGCCAGCAGCCCGACAGGGGGCTACGAGCAGTACTTC
15	TRBV2	-	-	TRBJ2-1	CASRGSGTGLDEQFF	TGTGCCAGCAGGGGATCGGGGACTGGGCTAGATGAGCAGTTCTTC
17	TRBV7-8	-	-	TRBJ1-1	CASSLEGSSPGGTEAFF	TGTGCCAGCAGCTTAGAAGGCTCGTCCCCTGGGGGCACTGAAGCTTTCTTT
15	TRBV6-5	TRBD1	-	TRBJ1-2	CASSYPGQGAGGYTF	TGTGCCAGCAGTTACCCTGGACAGGGGGCAGGAGGCTACACCTTC
15	TRBV28	-	-	TRBJ1-1	CASSLWIGQNTEAFF	TGTGCCAGCAGTTTATGGATCGGACAGAACACTGAAGCTTTCTTT
14	TRBV5-1	-	-	TRBJ2-5	CASSLGVNQETQYF	TGCGCCAGCAGCTTGGGGGTGAACCAAGAGACCCAGTACTTC
15	TRBV6-5	TRBD2	-	TRBJ2-7	CASSPLSGSAYEQYF	TGTGCCAGCAGCCCCCTGAGCGGGAGTGCGTACGAGCAGTACTTC
16	TRBV6-5	TRBD2	-	TRBJ2-7	CASSYPQREGSYEQYF	TGTGCCAGCAGTTACCCCCAGCGGGAGGGCTCCTACGAGCAGTACTTC
16	TRBV13	TRBD1	-	TRBJ2-1	CASSYTGTGGMYEQFF	TGTGCCAGCAGCTACACCGGGACAGGGGGGATGTATGAGCAGTTCTTC
15	TRBV9	-	-	TRBJ2-2	CASSVATAYTGELFF	TGTGCCAGCAGCGTAGCCACAGCCTACACCGGGGAGCTGTTTTTT
17	TRBV19	TRBD2	-	TRBJ2-2	CASSLRPGLEDTGELFF	TGTGCCAGTAGTCTCCGACCGGGACTAGAGGACACCGGGGAGCTGTTTTTT
13	TRBV9	-	-	TRBJ2-5	CASSVGGVETQYF	TGTGCCAGCAGCGTAGGAGGGGTAGAGACCCAGTACTTC
13	TRBV13	TRBD1	-	TRBJ2-7	CASSEDRADEQYF	TGTGCCAGCAGTGAGGACAGGGCTGACGAGCAGTACTTC
16	TRBV28	TRBD2	-	TRBJ2-7	CASSYTRLAGGYEQYF	TGTGCCAGCAGTTATACTAGACTAGCGGGAGGGTACGAGCAGTACTTC
15	TRBV13	-	-	TRBJ2-7	CASSSTRESGDEQYF	TGTGCCAGCAGCTCTACTCGGGAGAGCGGCGACGAGCAGTACTTC
14	TRBV27	-	-	TRBJ2-1	CASSFSTPGHEQFF	TGTGCCAGCAGTTTTTCTACCCCCGGTCATGAGCAGTTCTTC
14	TRBV21-1	-	-	TRBJ1-2	CASSKLRVRQGYTF	TGTGCCAGCAGCAAACTTAGGGTAAGGCAGGGCTACACCTTC
22	TRBV7-2	TRBD2	-	TRBJ2-1	CASSLAPGLAGGPGASYNEQFF	TGTGCCAGCAGCTTAGCTCCGGGACTAGCGGGAGGCCCCGGAGCCTCCTACAATGAGCAGTTCTTC
16	TRBV7-9	-	-	TRBJ2-1	CASSPPAGQKTNEQFF	TGTGCCAGCAGCCCCCCTGCGGGACAAAAGACCAATGAGCAGTTCTTC
15	TRBV14	TRBD1	-	TRBJ1-1	CASSQFPGGGTEAFF	TGTGCCAGCAGCCAATTCCCAGGGGGGGGCACTGAAGCTTTCTTT
12	TRBV28	-	-	TRBJ1-5	CASSRRTRPQHF	TGTGCCAGCAGTAGACGCACCCGCCCCCAGCATTTT
15	TRBV7-8	TRBD2	-	TRBJ2-1	CASSSWREGEVGQFF	TGTGCCAGCAGCTCTTGGAGGGAGGGCGAGGTTGGGCAGTTCTTC
13	TRBV9	TRBD1	-	TRBJ2-7	CASSVTGGDEQYF	TGTGCCAGCAGCGTGACAGGGGGCGACGAGCAGTACTTC
15	TRBV9	-	-	TRBJ2-2	CASSDRTPNTGELFF	TGTGCCAGCAGCGATAGGACCCCGAACACCGGGGAGCTGTTTTTT